The sequence of this T cell receptor beta chain was determined in a study of T cell clonality in common variable immunodeficiency. V gave up 4 bases and J gave up 6 bases, with 15 bases separating them. Germline assignment: CDR1 LNHDA and CDR2 SQIVND (reference sequence). The CDR3 extends over 14 amino acids. This clone has at least ten counts. What it binds is not known. Read coverage stops 3 residues before the CDR3 terminus; the germline J gene supplies the remainder. Control and CVID samples contributed equal amounts of genomic DNA. The table came from immunoSEQ multiplex PCR; TCRdb's copy has only in-frame clones and leaves some out. Observed in the sample are some 45,000 clones, none of them singletons. Study-wide points: Fewer deletions and N-nucleotide insertions were reportedly seen in common variable immunodeficiency TCR beta sequences.

Sequenced input: peripheral blood mononuclear cells. The chain is built from TRBV19 and TRBJ1-2, with D possibly TRBD1 on 6 matching bases. This clonotype was obtained from a person aged 18-69 years in good health. Here the CDR3 reads CASSTNRVAHGYTF. CDR3 DNA, as far as it was read: TGTGCCAGTAGTACTAACAGGGTGGCTCATGGC. Supplemented by reference TRBV19 and TRBJ1-2, the full variable domain reads DGGITQSPKYLFRKEGQNVTLSCEQNLNHDAMYWYRQDPGQGLRLIYYSQIVNDFQKGDIAEGYSVSREKKESFPLTVTSAQKNPTAFYLCASSTNRVAHGYTFGSGTRLTVV.